The rows below give T cell receptor beta chains drawn from one sample of a study of blood T cell repertoires in COVID-19. Repertoires were generated with immunoSEQ multiplex PCR, while TCRdb's copy carries only in-frame clones and drops some. Of around 160,000 clones in the sample, around 84% were seen once. Sequences were obtained from peripheral blood. The receptor source for this set is a woman aged 80 or older with acute or convalescent COVID-19. The CDR3 runs from the conserved cysteine through the conserved F or W. A D gene is named only where the DNA matches it firmly. Part of the rows lack a size; the others show once, few, many or a class for expanded clones.

>TRBV11-2|TRBJ2-7|.|.
TGTGCCAGCAGTAACCTCGCGCGGGGAACGGAGCAGTACTTC
CASSNLARGTEQYF
>TRBV10-1|TRBJ1-4|.|.
TGCGCCCGCAGTCGGGGGGGGACTAGCCCTAATGAAAAACTGTTTTTT
CARSRGGTSPNEKLFF
>TRBV5-1|TRBJ1-1|TRBD1|.
TGCGCCAGCAGCTCCGGACAGGAGGGCACTGAAGCTTTCTTT
CASSSGQEGTEAFF
>TRBV2|TRBJ1-3|.|.
TGTGCCAGCAGTGGAGGGTTCTCTGGAAACACCATATATTTT
CASSGGFSGNTIYF
>TRBV7-9|TRBJ2-1|.|.
TGTGCCAGCAGTGGTGGTCGGGGAGGTGTCAATGAGCAGTTCTTC
CASSGGRGGVNEQFF
>TRBV2|TRBJ2-1|TRBD1|.
TGTGCCAGCAGCCGACAGGGGAATGAGCAGTTCTTC
CASSRQGNEQFF
>TRBV18|TRBJ2-2|TRBD2|.
TGTGCCAGCTCAAAAAAGACTAGCGCCATAGGAACCGGGGAGCTGTTTTTT
CASSKKTSAIGTGELFF
>TRBV28|TRBJ2-3|.|few
TGTGCCAGCAGTTTATTGGAGGGCCTAAGCACAGATACGCAGTATTTT
CASSLLEGLSTDTQYF
>TRBV6-5|TRBJ2-5|.|once
TGTGCCAGCACCCCGTCAGGGGAGACCCAGTACTTC
CASTPSGETQYF
>TRBV30|TRBJ2-7|TRBD1|.
TGTGCCTGGAGTCTGACAGGGACCTACGAGCAGTACTTC
CAWSLTGTYEQYF
>TRBV14|TRBJ2-7|TRBD1|.
TGTGCCAGCAGCCAAATACCGGGACAGGGATTAAACGAGCAGTACTTC
CASSQIPGQGLNEQYF
>TRBV2|TRBJ2-5|TRBD1|.
TGTGCCAGCAGCGGGGACAGGGGGCCGGGTGAGACCCAGTACTTC
CASSGDRGPGETQYF
>TRBV25-1|TRBJ2-1|.|few
TGTGCCAGCAGGACGGGGAGCTCCTACAATGAGCAGTTCTTC
CASRTGSSYNEQFF
>TRBV6-2/TRBV6-3|TRBJ1-4|.|once
TGTGCCAGCAGTTTGTGGGGCTCTAATGAAAAACTGTTTTTT
CASSLWGSNEKLFF
>TRBV6-5|TRBJ1-2|.|.
TGTGCCAGCAGTCCCCTGACAGGAGGTGGCTACACCTTC
CASSPLTGGGYTF
>TRBV18|TRBJ2-7|.|.
TGTGCCAGCTCACCACTTCGTGTCGGGTCCTCCTACGAGCAGTACTTC
CASSPLRVGSSYEQYF
>TRBV4-2|TRBJ1-5|TRBD1|once
TGTGCCAGCAGCCAAGGGGACAGTATAATCCAGCCCCAGCATTTT
CASSQGDSIIQPQHF
>TRBV10-3|TRBJ1-2|.|.
TGTGCCATCAGTGAGTTCCAGGATGGCTACACCTTC
CAISEFQDGYTF
>TRBV27|TRBJ2-5|TRBD2|.
TGTGCCAGCAGTTTCGGGCGGGGGGGCCGAGAGACCCAGTACTTC
CASSFGRGGRETQYF
>TRBV5-1|TRBJ1-6|.|few
TGCGCCAGCAGCTTCACGACAGGTTCACCCCTCCACTTT
CASSFTTGSPLHF
>TRBV7-2|TRBJ2-7|TRBD1|.
TGTGCCAGCAGCTTAAGAACAGGGGGCTCCTACGAGCAGTACTTC
CASSLRTGGSYEQYF
>TRBV10-3|TRBJ1-1|.|.
TGTGCCATCAGTGAGTTGGGGCGGGGAGCTTTCTTT
CAISELGRGAFF
>TRBV19|TRBJ1-5|.|few
TGTGCCAGTAGCGGGAGGAGTCAAAATCAGCCCCAGCATTTT
CASSGRSQNQPQHF
>TRBV29-1|TRBJ1-1|TRBD1|.
TGCAGCGGTGGACAGGTGAACACTGAAGCTTTCTTT
CSGGQVNTEAFF
>TRBV4-3|TRBJ2-3|TRBD2|.
TGCGCCAGCAGCCAATGGGGACTAGCGGGGGGGGTAGATACGCAGTATTTT
CASSQWGLAGGVDTQYF
>TRBV2|TRBJ1-5|TRBD1|.
TGTGCCAGCAGTACAGGGGTAAAGAGTCAGCCCCAGCATTTT
CASSTGVKSQPQHF
>TRBV18|TRBJ2-7|.|.
TGTGCCAGCTCACCAATCCACGGCTCCTACGAGCAGTACTTC
CASSPIHGSYEQYF
>TRBV30|TRBJ1-1|.|.
TGTGCCTGGAGTCCACTCAGACAGGCCCAGAGGAACACTGAAGCTTTCTTT
CAWSPLRQAQRNTEAFF
>TRBV28|TRBJ2-3|.|.
TGTGCCAGCAGCCTGACAGCCCCTAGCACAGATACGCAGTATTTT
CASSLTAPSTDTQYF
>TRBV5-4|TRBJ1-2|TRBD1|.
TGTGCCAGCAGCAGGACAGGGGGTGGCTACACCTTC
CASSRTGGGYTF
>TRBV7-9|TRBJ1-2|.|.
TGTGCCAGCAGCTTAGTGTCACAGGCCTATGGCTACACCTTC
CASSLVSQAYGYTF
>TRBV5-4|TRBJ2-2|TRBD2|.
TGTGCCAGCAGGCGCGGGGGGGGCCGGGTGACCGGGGAGCTGTTTTTT
CASRRGGGRVTGELFF
>TRBV6-5|TRBJ1-6|TRBD1|few
TGTGCCAGCAGTCCTGGACAGGGGTATTCACCCCTCCACTTT
CASSPGQGYSPLHF
>TRBV20-1|TRBJ2-5|TRBD2|.
TGCAGTGCTAGTAATCTAGCGGAGTACCAAGAGACCCAGTACTTC
CSASNLAEYQETQYF
>TRBV6-5|TRBJ2-7|.|.
TGTGCCAGCAGAAGGACAAACAGGGACGAGCAGTACTTC
CASRRTNRDEQYF
>TRBV28|TRBJ1-4|TRBD1|.
TGTGCCAGCAGTTCCGATTGGACAGGGGGTCGGGAAAAACTGTTTTTT
CASSSDWTGGREKLFF
>TRBV7-9|TRBJ2-5|TRBD1|.
TGTGCCAGCAGCATTGACAGGGCGGGAGAGACCCAGTACTTC
CASSIDRAGETQYF
>TRBV7-9|TRBJ1-1|.|.
TGTGCCAGCAGTATCAGGGTCCCTGAAGCTTTCTTT
CASSIRVPEAFF
>TRBV7-9|TRBJ1-1|.|.
TGTGCCAGCAGCTTAGTTATTAAAATCACTGAAGCTTTCTTT
CASSLVIKITEAFF
>TRBV29-1|TRBJ2-3|.|.
TGCAGCGTTGTCCCAGCGGGCCGCACAGATACGCAGTATTTT
CSVVPAGRTDTQYF
>TRBV11-2|TRBJ2-7|TRBD2|once
TGTGCCAGCAGCTTAAGAGGAGGACTAGCGGGGTTCTACGAGCAGTACTTC
CASSLRGGLAGFYEQYF
>TRBV24-1|TRBJ2-1|.|few
TGTGCCACCAGTGGGCGGGGTTCGTACAATGAGCAGTTCTTC
CATSGRGSYNEQFF
>TRBV7-9|TRBJ1-2|.|.
TGTGCCAGCAGCTCCACATTATTACGTCATGGCTACACCTTC
CASSSTLLRHGYTF
>TRBV28|TRBJ2-7|TRBD1|once
TGTGCCAGCAGGCGGGACAGGGCAACCTACGAGCAGTACTTC
CASRRDRATYEQYF
>TRBV5-1|TRBJ1-6|TRBD1|.
TGCGCCAGCAGCTTGGCAGGGCCAGGGGGTAATTCACCCCTCCACTTT
CASSLAGPGGNSPLHF